The clone carrying this TCR beta chain was counted between two and nine times. Treatment: randomized to nivolumab then ipilimumab (arm A) or the reverse (arm B). Patients had received no earlier DNA-damaging chemotherapy. From thawed PBMCs, live CD3+CD8+ cells negative for CD19 and CD56 were sorted. Here immunoSEQ multiplex PCR was the method, and the copy in TCRdb shows in-frame clones only, minus some. The sample lists tens of thousands of clones; 70% to 90% were seen once. Trimming at V came to 5 bases and at J to 5 bases, leaving 7 bases not matched to a gene. This CDR3 has 14 residues. The germline V gene has CDR1 MNHEY and CDR2 SMNVEV (reference sequence). The data stem from a study of sequential checkpoint blockade in melanoma. Whole-study context: Patients were randomized 1:1 to nivolumab-then-ipilimumab or ipilimumab-then-nivolumab first-line.

The rearrangement uses TRBV27 and TRBJ2-7, with 9 bases matching TRBD2. The material was CD8+ T cells sorted from blood (inferred from file names), obtained from a patient given nivolumab and ipilimumab in sequence. This clonotype was obtained from a human donor with melanoma. The CDR3 here is CASSSSGRPHEQYF. For the CDR3, the DNA is TGTGCCAGCAGTAGTAGCGGGAGACCCCACGAGCAGTACTTC.